Listed here are 7 T cell receptor beta chains from one sample, sequenced in a study of beta chain features in type 1 diabetes. Every bit of the isolated RNA underwent reverse transcription, so sequencing read expressed TCRB transcripts. Data came from immunoSEQ multiplex PCR; TCRdb stores just in-frame clones and leaves some out. Here the sample spans about 930,000 clones, roughly a sixth being singletons. The specimen sequenced was naive CD4+ T cells from blood. The receptors shown here come from a woman aged 18 to 35 in good health.

This chain uses TRBV27 with TRBJ2-7; perhaps TRBD2 as D (5 bases). V was shortened by 4 bases and J by 5 bases, with 18 bases between the two germline ends. CDR3 length: 15 residues. Germline V gene data show CDR1 as MNHEY and CDR2 as SMNVEV (reference sequence). The CDR3 sequence is CASSWKTDGLHEQYF. In DNA, the CDR3 is TGTGCCAGCAGTTGGAAGACGGACGGACTCCACGAGCAGTACTTC.

This clone was seen only a few times. The CDR3 here is CASSLRRGNYNEQFF. CDR3 in DNA: TGTGCCAGCAGCCTCAGGCGGGGGAACTACAATGAGCAGTTCTTC. V is TRBV7-3 and J is TRBJ2-1; 7 nucleotides align to TRBD2. V gave up 5 bases and J gave up 3 bases; unmatched junction bases: 7. CDR1 SGHTA and CDR2 FQGTGA come from the germline V gene. The CDR3 is 15 residues long.

The chain couples TRBV28 to TRBJ2-2; TRBD2 matches at 7 bases. This CDR3 has 14 amino acids. V dropped 1 base and J dropped 8; count of bases not matched to a gene: 4. Per germline, CDR1 MDHEN and CDR2 SYDVKM. CDR3 sequence reads: CASSLSSGTGELFF. In DNA, the CDR3 is TGTGCCAGCAGTTTATCGAGCGGGACTGGGGAGCTGTTTTTT.

V usage is TRBV6-1 and J usage is TRBJ2-3; TRBD2 is a possible D gene (6 bases). Germline CDR1 MNHNS, CDR2 SASEGT. The CDR3 is made up of 15 amino acids. The V end lost 3 bases, the J end lost 2 bases, and 12 bases lay between the germline ends. The CDR3 coding sequence is TGTGCCAGCAGTGAGGTGCGGGGATCCACAGATACGCAGTATTTT. This gives the protein CASSEVRGSTDTQYF.

This clone was seen repeatedly, ten times or more. The chain recombines TRBV28 with TRBJ2-1; tentatively, D is TRBD1 (5 bases). CDR1 is MDHEN, CDR2 SYDVKM, per germline. The ends were cut back, 6 bases at V and 7 bases at J, with 16 bases in the middle. This CDR3 has 14 residues. The CDR3 protein is CASRMDIVQNEQFF. In DNA form, the CDR3 reads TGTGCCAGCAGAATGGACATTGTCCAAAATGAGCAGTTCTTC. Full variable domain (remainder filled in from reference TRBV28 and TRBJ2-1): DVKVTQSSRYLVKRTGEKVFLECVQDMDHENMFWYRQDPGLGLRLIYFSYDVKMKEKGDIPEGYSVSREKKERFSLILESASTNQTSMYLCASRMDIVQNEQFFGPGTRLTVL.

This clone showed up just a few times. The J gene is TRBJ2-1, the V gene TRBV9; 8 positions agree with TRBD2. The germline gives CDR1 SGDLS, CDR2 YYNGEE. Trimming removed 0 bases from V and 2 bases from J; junction bases left unmatched: 4. There are 16 residues in the CDR3. The CDR3 is CASSVVDGRAYNEQFF. CDR3 DNA: TGTGCCAGCAGCGTAGTGGACGGGAGGGCCTACAATGAGCAGTTCTTC.

This chain uses TRBV11-2 with TRBJ2-7; the D is unclear. The CDR3 runs to 12 residues. The V end lost 4 bases, the J end lost 4 bases, and 8 bases lay between the germline ends. Germline V gives CDR1 SGHAT, CDR2 FQNNGV. DNA of the CDR3: TGTGCCAGCAGCTCGGACCCTTACGAGCAGTACTTC. It translates to CASSSDPYEQYF. The full variable domain, in which reference TRBV11-2 and TRBJ2-7 provide the parts outside the CDR3, is EAGVAQSPRYKIIEKRQSVAFWCNPISGHATLYWYQQILGQGPKLLIQFQNNGVVDDSQLPKDRFSAERLKGVDSTLKIQPAKLEDSAVYLCASSSDPYEQYFGPGTRLTVT.